The subject of this entry is one T cell receptor beta chain. Its target is unknown. This record belongs to a study of T cells in localized non-small cell lung cancer. Overall study findings and caveats: It remains possible that heterogeneity exists, since only one tumor region was sequenced. Across samples, adjacent lung featured a median roughly 60 of the top 100 tumor clones. Greater blood T cell density accompanied longer overall survival.

V was shortened by 2 bases and J by 7 bases, with 8 bases between the two germline ends. There are 12 residues in the CDR3. CDR1 and CDR2 (germline): SGHTA, FQGNSA. Assay: immunoSEQ multiplex PCR; the TCRdb copy retains only in-frame clones and omits some. Of around 83,000 clones listed, less than 85% were seen once; the top ten hold approximately 21%. The rearrangement joins TRBV7-2 to TRBJ1-1; D is unclear. The origin of this receptor is a man aged 40 to 70 with stage II squamous cell lung carcinoma. The sequencing used PBMCs, collected before any cancer treatment. This CDR3 is CASSLTGIEAFF. Written as DNA, the CDR3 is TGTGCCAGCAGCTTAACGGGGATTGAAGCTTTCTTT. Drawing the rest from reference TRBV7-2 and TRBJ1-1, the complete variable domain is GAGVSQSPSNKVTEKGKDVELRCDPISGHTALYWYRQSLGQGLEFLIYFQGNSAPDKSGLPSDRFSAERTGGSVSTLTIQRTQQEDSAVYLCASSLTGIEAFFGQGTRLTVV.